The clone carrying this T cell receptor beta chain was seen a few times. Its specificity is not known. A multiplex PCR was run with 60 Vbeta primers and 13 Jbeta primers. TCRdb's copy holds only in-frame clones and misses some; the assay was immunoSEQ multiplex PCR. In the table there are about 38,000 clones, 66% of which are singletons. The data belong to a study of cytomegalovirus exposure and HLA in healthy donors. Germline V gene data show CDR1 as LGHNA and CDR2 as YNFKEQ. The CDR3 is 14 amino acids. Trimming removed 2 bases from V and 5 bases from J; junction bases left unmatched: 5. General observations from the study: In a later analysis, V- and J-gene trimming of beta chains associated with a DCLRE1C missense variant, replicated independently. In a later analysis, common viral pathogens appeared linked to several of the most significant clusters. A reported reduction in N-insertions relative to the roughly 670-donor mean was seen in an Asian-associated ancestry cluster in a later analysis. Later analysis suggested most CMV-associated TCR beta chains were HLA-restricted.

The source of this sequence is a man between 45 and 60 years old in good health and CMV-seropositive. Sequencing was done on a sample of PBMCs. V is TRBV4-2 and J is TRBJ1-1, with 7 bases lining up with TRBD1. CDR3 DNA sequence: TGTGCCAGCAGCCAAACAGGGGTGGGGACTGAAGCTTTCTTT. Residues: CASSQTGVGTEAFF.